A selection of T cell receptor beta chains follows, all from one sample in a study of memory CD4+ T cells and cytomegalovirus serostatus. TCRdb keeps only in-frame clones here, not all; method: immunoSEQ multiplex PCR. The sample has roughly 50,000 clones; under 80% are singletons. Sequencing was carried out using memory CD4+ T cells from blood. The receptors were gathered from an adult in good health and CMV-seronegative. Each CDR3 is given with its conserved first and last residue. Each record gives: V gene, clone size, J gene, D gene, CDR3 protein, CDR3 DNA. D genes are given only for firm matches. A row's size may be missing; if present it is once, few, many or a size class.

>TRBV9|NA|TRBJ2-1|NA
CASSTTGLDYNEQFF
TGTGCCAGCAGTACCACAGGGCTAGATTACAATGAGCAGTTCTTC
>TRBV6-6|NA|TRBJ2-3|NA
CASSYSDLGTQYF
TGTGCCAGCAGTTACTCGGACTTGGGTACGCAGTATTTT
>TRBV6-1|NA|TRBJ2-5|NA
CASSKLSAGAETQYF
TGTGCCAGCAGTAAACTAAGTGCCGGGGCGGAGACCCAGTACTTC
>TRBV18|NA|TRBJ2-7|TRBD1
CASSPPGQGKGEQYF
TGTGCCAGCTCACCGCCGGGACAGGGGAAGGGAGAGCAGTACTTC
>TRBV4-2|NA|TRBJ1-2|TRBD1
CASSQDGGQGSYGYTF
TGTGCCAGCAGCCAAGATGGGGGACAGGGGAGTTATGGCTACACCTTC
>TRBV5-4|NA|TRBJ1-1|TRBD1
CASSLAGTVNTEAFF
TGTGCCAGCAGCTTGGCGGGGACAGTGAACACTGAAGCTTTCTTT
>TRBV2|NA|TRBJ2-7|NA
CASSRGLMSEQYF
TGTGCCAGCAGTAGAGGGCTGATGAGTGAGCAGTACTTC
>TRBV9|NA|TRBJ2-1|TRBD2
CASSVDGTSRVGEQFF
TGTGCCAGCAGCGTAGATGGGACTAGCCGGGTCGGTGAGCAGTTCTTC
>TRBV6-1|NA|TRBJ2-2|NA
CASSEALAGELFF
TGTGCCAGCAGTGAAGCGCTGGCCGGGGAGCTGTTTTTT
>TRBV7-2|NA|TRBJ2-7|NA
CASSLQGTSQSEQYF
TGTGCCAGCAGCCTTCAGGGGACATCCCAATCCGAGCAGTACTTC
>TRBV6-1|NA|TRBJ1-1|NA
CASSEWLNTEAFF
TGTGCCAGCAGTGAATGGTTGAACACTGAAGCTTTCTTT
>TRBV7-9|NA|TRBJ2-7|NA
CASSLVVYEQYF
TGTGCCAGCAGCTTAGTTGTCTACGAGCAGTACTTC
>TRBV18|NA|TRBJ2-6|NA
CASSLEYRGTGANVLTF
TGTGCCAGCTCACTAGAATATCGAGGTACTGGGGCCAACGTCCTGACTTTC
>TRBV7-9|NA|TRBJ2-3|NA
CASSPGRAGEGRQYF
TGTGCCAGCAGCCCCGGAAGGGCTGGCGAGGGGAGGCAGTATTTT
>TRBV6-1|few|TRBJ1-5|NA
CASSPGWPQHF
TGTGCCAGCAGCCCCGGCTGGCCCCAGCATTTT
>TRBV28|NA|TRBJ2-3|NA
CASATHRQILDTQYF
TGTGCCAGCGCGACGCATAGGCAGATTTTGGATACGCAGTATTTT
>TRBV7-9|NA|TRBJ1-1|NA
CASSLGSLRAFF
TGTGCCAGCAGCTTGGGGTCTTTACGGGCTTTCTTT
>TRBV5-1|NA|TRBJ1-2|NA
CASSLVENYGYTF
TGCGCCAGCAGCTTGGTGGAGAACTATGGCTACACCTTC
>TRBV28|NA|TRBJ1-2|NA
CASSTTGFHYGYTF
TGTGCCAGCAGTACAACCGGGTTTCACTATGGCTACACCTTC
>TRBV5-5|NA|TRBJ2-1|NA
CASSFAGSYYNEQFF
TGTGCCAGCAGCTTCGCAGGGTCGTACTACAATGAGCAGTTCTTC
>TRBV6-1|NA|TRBJ2-7|NA
CASSVGSSYEQYF
TGTGCCAGCAGTGTAGGGAGCTCCTACGAGCAGTACTTC
>TRBV5-1|NA|TRBJ1-2|NA
CASSKTWDDAYGYTF
TGCGCCAGCAGCAAGACTTGGGACGACGCCTATGGCTACACCTTC
>TRBV25-1|few|TRBJ1-1|NA
CASRHTDTEAFF
TGTGCCAGCAGGCATACAGACACTGAAGCTTTCTTT
>TRBV15|NA|TRBJ2-1|NA
CATSRAQNEQFF
TGTGCCACCAGCAGAGCGCAGAATGAGCAGTTCTTC
>TRBV7-8|NA|TRBJ1-2|NA
CASSLLGGGYTF
TGTGCCAGCAGCTTATTGGGGGGTGGCTACACCTTC
>TRBV5-1|NA|TRBJ2-5|TRBD2
CASSLSLAGGPQETQYF
TGCGCCAGCAGCTTGAGCCTAGCGGGAGGCCCGCAAGAGACCCAGTACTTC
>TRBV23-1|NA|TRBJ2-1|NA
CASSTPREWPRNEQFF
TGCGCCAGCAGTACCCCTCGGGAATGGCCGCGCAATGAGCAGTTCTTC
>TRBV6-1|NA|TRBJ1-1|TRBD1
CASSTTGGYTEAFF
TGTGCCAGCAGTACGACAGGGGGCTACACTGAAGCTTTCTTT
>TRBV2|NA|TRBJ1-3|NA
CASTGRSGNTIYF
TGTGCCAGCACGGGGCGCTCTGGAAACACCATATATTTT
>TRBV7-2|NA|TRBJ1-5|NA
CASSPLIGGNQPQHF
TGTGCCAGCAGCCCCCTAATAGGGGGGAATCAGCCCCAGCATTTT
>TRBV5-6|NA|TRBJ2-2|NA
CASSLRVGELFF
TGTGCCAGCAGCCTCAGGGTCGGGGAGCTGTTTTTT
>TRBV5-1|few|TRBJ2-3|NA
CASSPGWSTDTQYF
TGCGCCAGCAGTCCCGGCTGGAGCACAGATACGCAGTATTTT
>TRBV20-1|NA|TRBJ2-7|TRBD1
CSVKDRGLPIF
TGCAGTGTTAAGGACAGGGGGCTTCCCATCTTC
>TRBV2|NA|TRBJ1-3|NA
CASSREQSYSGNTIYF
TGTGCCAGCAGCCGGGAGCAATCCTACTCTGGAAACACCATATATTTT
>TRBV6-5|NA|TRBJ1-2|TRBD1
CASSPRDRVYGYTF
TGTGCCAGCAGTCCCCGGGACAGGGTCTATGGCTACACCTTC
>TRBV29-1|NA|TRBJ2-5|NA
CSVGTDPTETQYF
TGCAGCGTTGGGACGGACCCGACGGAGACCCAGTACTTC
>TRBV7-8|NA|TRBJ2-1|TRBD1
CASSPRQGSYNEQFF
TGTGCCAGCAGCCCCAGACAGGGTTCCTACAATGAGCAGTTCTTC
>TRBV11-3|NA|TRBJ1-6|NA
CASYHSPLHF
TGTGCCAGCTACCATTCACCCCTCCACTTT
>TRBV7-9|NA|TRBJ1-1|NA
CASSAPLGRGSMNTEAFF
TGTGCCAGCAGCGCCCCCCTTGGACGGGGGAGCATGAACACTGAAGCTTTCTTT
>TRBV6-5|once|TRBJ1-1|NA
CASSYAWHRNTEAFF
TGTGCCAGCAGTTACGCTTGGCACAGGAACACTGAAGCTTTCTTT
>TRBV19|few|TRBJ2-3|TRBD2
CASSIAGAASTDTQYF
TGTGCCAGTAGTATTGCGGGAGCCGCTAGCACAGATACGCAGTATTTT
>TRBV27|few|TRBJ2-1|NA
CASSLRGVRDLFF
TGTGCCAGCAGTTTGCGGGGCGTACGGGACTTGTTCTTC
>TRBV29-1|many|TRBJ1-5|NA
CSVEIGGAGQPQHF
TGCAGCGTTGAAATTGGGGGGGCAGGACAGCCCCAGCATTTT
>TRBV28|NA|TRBJ1-2|TRBD1
CASSSTGLGDGYTF
TGTGCCAGCAGTTCGACAGGGTTGGGGGATGGCTACACCTTC
>TRBV5-1|NA|TRBJ2-5|TRBD1
CASSLGRGYQETQYF
TGCGCCAGCAGCTTGGGCAGGGGGTACCAAGAGACCCAGTACTTC
>TRBV28|once|TRBJ1-2|NA
CASSTPGGSGGYTF
TGTGCCAGCAGCACCCCGGGAGGGAGCGGTGGCTACACCTTC
>TRBV10-3|NA|TRBJ2-1|TRBD2
CAISGTSGGAYNEQFF
TGTGCCATCAGTGGGACTAGCGGGGGGGCCTACAATGAGCAGTTCTTC
>TRBV2|few|TRBJ2-5|NA
CASSESGETQYF
TGTGCCAGCAGTGAAAGCGGGGAGACCCAGTACTTC
>TRBV11-2|NA|TRBJ2-5|NA
CASSSGTAQETQYF
TGTGCCAGCAGCAGCGGGACAGCCCAAGAGACCCAGTACTTC
>TRBV5-4|NA|TRBJ2-5|NA
CASSLEGQETQYF
TGTGCCAGCAGCTTGGAGGGACAAGAGACCCAGTACTTC
>TRBV7-9|NA|TRBJ1-5|NA
CASSSDGGGLPQHF
TGTGCCAGCAGTTCCGACGGCGGAGGGTTGCCCCAGCATTTT
>TRBV5-1|NA|TRBJ2-7|NA
CASRGVSSYEQYF
TGCGCCAGCAGAGGGGTTAGCTCCTACGAGCAGTACTTC
>TRBV6-6|NA|TRBJ2-1|TRBD1
CASSPGQDDNEQFF
TGTGCCAGCAGTCCGGGACAGGATGACAATGAGCAGTTCTTC
>TRBV9|NA|TRBJ2-2|TRBD2
CASSVALAGVTGELFF
TGTGCCAGCAGCGTAGCGCTAGCGGGAGTCACCGGGGAGCTGTTTTTT